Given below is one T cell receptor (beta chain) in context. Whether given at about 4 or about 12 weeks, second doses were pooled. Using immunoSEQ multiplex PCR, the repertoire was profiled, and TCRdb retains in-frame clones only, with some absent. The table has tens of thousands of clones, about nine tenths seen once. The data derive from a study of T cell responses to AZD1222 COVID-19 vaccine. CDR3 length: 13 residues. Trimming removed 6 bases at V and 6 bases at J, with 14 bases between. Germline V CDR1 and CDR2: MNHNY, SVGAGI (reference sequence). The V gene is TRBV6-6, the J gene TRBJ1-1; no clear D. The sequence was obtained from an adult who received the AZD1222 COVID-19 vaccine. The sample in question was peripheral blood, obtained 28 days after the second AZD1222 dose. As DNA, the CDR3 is TGTGCCAGCAGGCAGGACCTAATTCCTGAAGCTTTCTTT. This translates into CASRQDLIPEAFF.